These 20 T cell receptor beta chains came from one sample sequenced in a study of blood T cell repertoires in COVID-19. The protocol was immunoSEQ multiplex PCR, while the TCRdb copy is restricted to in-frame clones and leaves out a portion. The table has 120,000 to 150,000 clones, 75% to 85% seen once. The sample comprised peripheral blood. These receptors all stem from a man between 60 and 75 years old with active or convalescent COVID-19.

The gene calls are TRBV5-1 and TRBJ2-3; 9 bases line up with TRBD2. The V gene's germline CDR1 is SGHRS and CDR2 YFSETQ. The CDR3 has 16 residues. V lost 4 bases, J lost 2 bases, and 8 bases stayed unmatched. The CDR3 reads CASSERAGGATDTQYF. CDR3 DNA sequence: TGCGCCAGCAGCGAAAGAGCGGGAGGAGCCACAGATACGCAGTATTTT.

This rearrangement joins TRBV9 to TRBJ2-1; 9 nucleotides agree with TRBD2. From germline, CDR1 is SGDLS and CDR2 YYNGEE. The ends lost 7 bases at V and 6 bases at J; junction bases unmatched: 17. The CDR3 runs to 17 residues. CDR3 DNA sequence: TGTGCCAGCGATCGTGCGGGGACTAGCTATACGGGCAATGAGCAGTTCTTC. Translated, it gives CASDRAGTSYTGNEQFF.

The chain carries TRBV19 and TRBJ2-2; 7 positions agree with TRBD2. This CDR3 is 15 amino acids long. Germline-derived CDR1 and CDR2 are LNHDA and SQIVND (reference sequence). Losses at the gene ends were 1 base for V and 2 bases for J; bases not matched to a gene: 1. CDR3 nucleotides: TGTGCCAGTAGTATAGTGGGACTAAACACCGGGGAGCTGTTTTTT. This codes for CASSIVGLNTGELFF.

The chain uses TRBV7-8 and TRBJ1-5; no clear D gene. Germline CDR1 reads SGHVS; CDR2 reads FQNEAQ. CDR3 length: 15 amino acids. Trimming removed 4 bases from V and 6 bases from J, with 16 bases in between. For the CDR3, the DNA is TGTGCCAGCAGCTCCCGGACGGGGAACGGTCAGCCCCAGCATTTT. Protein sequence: CASSSRTGNGQPQHF.

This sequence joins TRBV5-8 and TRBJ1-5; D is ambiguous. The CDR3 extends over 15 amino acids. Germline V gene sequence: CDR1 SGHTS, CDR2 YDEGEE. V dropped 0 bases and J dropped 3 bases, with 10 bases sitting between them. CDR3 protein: CASSLAGRVNQPQHF. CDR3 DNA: TGTGCCAGCAGCTTGGCGGGGAGGGTCAATCAGCCCCAGCATTTT.

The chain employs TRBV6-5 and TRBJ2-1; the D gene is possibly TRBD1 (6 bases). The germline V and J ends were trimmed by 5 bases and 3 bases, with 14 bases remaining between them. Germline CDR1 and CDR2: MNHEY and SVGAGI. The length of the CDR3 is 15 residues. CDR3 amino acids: CASSLDRLNYNEQFF. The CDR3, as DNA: TGTGCCAGCAGTCTAGACAGGCTAAACTACAATGAGCAGTTCTTC.

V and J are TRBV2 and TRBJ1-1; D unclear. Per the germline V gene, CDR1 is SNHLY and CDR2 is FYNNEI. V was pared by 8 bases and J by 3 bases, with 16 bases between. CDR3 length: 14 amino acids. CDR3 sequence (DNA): TGTGCCAGCGCCCCCCGAGGAGGGTACACTGAAGCTTTCTTT. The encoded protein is CASAPRGGYTEAFF.

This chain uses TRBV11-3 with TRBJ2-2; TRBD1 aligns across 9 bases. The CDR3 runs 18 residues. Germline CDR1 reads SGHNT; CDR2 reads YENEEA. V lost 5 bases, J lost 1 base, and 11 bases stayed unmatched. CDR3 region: CASSTRTGEAGNTGELFF. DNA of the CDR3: TGTGCCAGCAGCACCCGGACAGGGGAGGCTGGGAACACCGGGGAGCTGTTTTTT.

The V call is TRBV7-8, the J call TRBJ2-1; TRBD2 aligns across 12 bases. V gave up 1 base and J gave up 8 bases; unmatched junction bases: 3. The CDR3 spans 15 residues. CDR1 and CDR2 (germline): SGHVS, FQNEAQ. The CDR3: CASSLETSGSYEQFF. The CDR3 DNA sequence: TGTGCCAGCAGCTTAGAGACTAGCGGGAGTTATGAGCAGTTCTTC. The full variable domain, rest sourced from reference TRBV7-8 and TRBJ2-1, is GAGVSQSPRYKVAKRGQDVALRCDPISGHVSLFWYQQALGQGPEFLTYFQNEAQLDKSGLPSDRFFAERPEGSVSTLKIQRTQQEDSAVYLCASSLETSGSYEQFFGPGTRLTVL.

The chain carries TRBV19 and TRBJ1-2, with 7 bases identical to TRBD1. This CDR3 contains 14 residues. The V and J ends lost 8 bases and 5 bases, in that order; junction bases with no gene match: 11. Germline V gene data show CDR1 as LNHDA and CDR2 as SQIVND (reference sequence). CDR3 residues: CASSKPGQIYGYTF. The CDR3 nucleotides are TGTGCCAGTTCGAAGCCGGGACAGATTTATGGCTACACCTTC.

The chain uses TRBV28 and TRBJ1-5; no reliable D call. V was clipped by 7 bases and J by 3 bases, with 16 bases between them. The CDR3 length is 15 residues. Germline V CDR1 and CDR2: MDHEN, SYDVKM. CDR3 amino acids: CASTGYSEYNQPQHF. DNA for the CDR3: TGTGCCAGCACGGGTTATAGCGAATACAATCAGCCCCAGCATTTT.

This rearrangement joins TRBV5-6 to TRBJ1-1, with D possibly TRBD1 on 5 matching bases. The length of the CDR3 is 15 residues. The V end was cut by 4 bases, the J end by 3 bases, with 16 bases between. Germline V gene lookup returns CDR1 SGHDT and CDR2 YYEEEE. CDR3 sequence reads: CASSLPWGRDTEAFF. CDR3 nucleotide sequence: TGTGCCAGCAGCCTGCCCTGGGGCCGGGACACTGAAGCTTTCTTT.

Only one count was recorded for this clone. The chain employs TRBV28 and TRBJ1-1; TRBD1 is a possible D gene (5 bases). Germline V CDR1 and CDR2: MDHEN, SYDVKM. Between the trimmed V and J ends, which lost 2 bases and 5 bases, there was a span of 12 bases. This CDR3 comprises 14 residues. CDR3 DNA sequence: TGTGCCAGCAGTTTACTCAGGGAAGGGACTGAAGCTTTCTTT. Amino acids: CASSLLREGTEAFF. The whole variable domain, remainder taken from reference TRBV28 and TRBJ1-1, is DVKVTQSSRYLVKRTGEKVFLECVQDMDHENMFWYRQDPGLGLRLIYFSYDVKMKEKGDIPEGYSVSREKKERFSLILESASTNQTSMYLCASSLLREGTEAFFGQGTRLTVV.

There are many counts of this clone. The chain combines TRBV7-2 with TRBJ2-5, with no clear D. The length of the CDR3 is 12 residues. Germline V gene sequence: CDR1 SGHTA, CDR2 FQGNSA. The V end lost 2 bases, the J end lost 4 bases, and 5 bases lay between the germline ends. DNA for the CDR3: TGTGCCAGCAGCTTAACCAGAGAGACCCAGTACTTC. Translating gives CASSLTRETQYF. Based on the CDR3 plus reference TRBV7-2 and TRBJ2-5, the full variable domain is GAGVSQSPSNKVTEKGKDVELRCDPISGHTALYWYRQSLGQGLEFLIYFQGNSAPDKSGLPSDRFSAERTGGSVSTLTIQRTQQEDSAVYLCASSLTRETQYFGPGTRLLVL.

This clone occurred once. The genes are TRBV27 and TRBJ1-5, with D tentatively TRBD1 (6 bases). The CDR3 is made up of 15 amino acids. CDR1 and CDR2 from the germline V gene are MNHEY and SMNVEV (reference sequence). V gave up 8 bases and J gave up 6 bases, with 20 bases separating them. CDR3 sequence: CASGSTGGVGQPQHF. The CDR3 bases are TGTGCCAGCGGATCGACGGGGGGCGTGGGTCAGCCCCAGCATTTT.

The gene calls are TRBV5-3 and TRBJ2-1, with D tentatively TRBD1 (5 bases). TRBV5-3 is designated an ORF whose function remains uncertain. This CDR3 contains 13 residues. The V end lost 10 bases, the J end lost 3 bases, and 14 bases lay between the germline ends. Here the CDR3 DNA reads TGTGCCGGACCCAGGGCTAACTACAATGAGCAGTTCTTC. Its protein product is CAGPRANYNEQFF.

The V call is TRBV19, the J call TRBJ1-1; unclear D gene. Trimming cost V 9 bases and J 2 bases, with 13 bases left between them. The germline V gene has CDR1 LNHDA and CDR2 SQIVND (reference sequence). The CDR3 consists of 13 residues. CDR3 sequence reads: CASHIGLNTEAFF. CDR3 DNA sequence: TGTGCCAGCCATATTGGGCTCAACACTGAAGCTTTCTTT.

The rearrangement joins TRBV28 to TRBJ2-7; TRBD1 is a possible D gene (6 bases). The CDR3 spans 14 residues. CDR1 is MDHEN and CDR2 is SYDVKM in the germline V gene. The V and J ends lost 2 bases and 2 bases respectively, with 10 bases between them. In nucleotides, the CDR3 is TGTGCCAGCAGTTTAATGGGGGCGGCCTACGAGCAGTACTTC. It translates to CASSLMGAAYEQYF.

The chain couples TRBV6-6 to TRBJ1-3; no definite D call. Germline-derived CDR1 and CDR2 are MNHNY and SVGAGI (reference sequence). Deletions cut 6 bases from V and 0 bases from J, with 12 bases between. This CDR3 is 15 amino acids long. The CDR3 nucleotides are TGTGCCAGCAGCGGAGTGTCAGCCTCTGGAAACACCATATATTTT. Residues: CASSGVSASGNTIYF.

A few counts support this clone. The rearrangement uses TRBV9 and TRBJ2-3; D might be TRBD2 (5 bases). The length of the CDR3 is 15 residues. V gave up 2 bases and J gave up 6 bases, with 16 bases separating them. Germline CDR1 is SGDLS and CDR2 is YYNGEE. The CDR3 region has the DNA TGTGCCAGCAGCGTGTCACACCCCGGCGGGGATACGCAGTATTTT. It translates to CASSVSHPGGDTQYF.